This T cell receptor (beta chain) was recorded in a study of blood T cell repertoires in COVID-19. About the research overall: Acute and convalescent COVID-19 specimens originated in the United States, Italy and Spain.

In the authors' workflow: Scientists estimated how many nucleated cells there were by amplifying reference gene primers. The method was immunoSEQ multiplex PCR; TCRdb's version includes in-frame clones alone and lacks a portion of them. The V and J calls and the clone size are those of that table, but D and trimming were determined from the DNA. The profile covers 200,000 to 300,000 clones, with around 79% appearing a single time and around 3.2% taken by the ten largest. CDR1 SGHTA and CDR2 FQGNSA come from the germline V gene. V was trimmed by 2 bases and J by 5 bases, leaving 12 bases between them. This CDR3 region has 14 residues.

Specimen: peripheral blood. This chain links TRBV7-2 with TRBJ2-5; D possibly corresponds to TRBD2 (5 bases). The TCR was taken from a woman older than 75 with acute or convalescent COVID-19. CDR3 residues: CASSLMVGGETQYF. CDR3 coding DNA: TGTGCCAGCAGCTTAATGGTCGGAGGTGAGACCCAGTACTTC. Filled out from reference TRBV7-2 and TRBJ2-5, the complete variable domain reads GAGVSQSPSNKVTEKGKDVELRCDPISGHTALYWYRQSLGQGLEFLIYFQGNSAPDKSGLPSDRFSAERTGGSVSTLTIQRTQQEDSAVYLCASSLMVGGETQYFGPGTRLLVL.